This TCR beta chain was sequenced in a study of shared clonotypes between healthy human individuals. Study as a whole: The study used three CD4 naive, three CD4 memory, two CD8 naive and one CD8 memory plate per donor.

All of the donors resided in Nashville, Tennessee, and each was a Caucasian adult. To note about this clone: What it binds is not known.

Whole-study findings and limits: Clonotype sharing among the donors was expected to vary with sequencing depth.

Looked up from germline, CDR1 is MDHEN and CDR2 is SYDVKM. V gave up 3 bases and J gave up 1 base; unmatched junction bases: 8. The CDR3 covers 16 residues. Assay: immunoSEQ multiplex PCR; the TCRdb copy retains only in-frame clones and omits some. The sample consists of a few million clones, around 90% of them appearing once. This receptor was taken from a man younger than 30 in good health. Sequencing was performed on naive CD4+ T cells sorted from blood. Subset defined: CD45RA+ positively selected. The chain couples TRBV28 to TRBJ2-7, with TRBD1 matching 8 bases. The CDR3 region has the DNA TGTGCCAGCAGTTTCCAAGGGACAGGCCGTTCCTACGAGCAGTACTTC. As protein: CASSFQGTGRSYEQYF.